Below are 8 T cell receptor beta chains sequenced from a single sample in a study of T cells after yellow fever vaccination. TCRdb redid the calling of the 5' RACE reads with MiXCR, one entry per CDR3 protein. The data contain about 320,000 distinct CDR3 sequences, roughly 4.3% of them singletons. Material: PBMCs, obtained 15 days after the yellow fever booster vaccination. The receptors come from a man in his late teens or twenties who received the YFV17D yellow fever vaccine.

There are a few counts of this clonotype. The CDR3 region is CASSLVTGGGNTIYF. CDR3 DNA: TGCGCCAGCAGCTTGGTGACTGGGGGAGGAAACACCATATATTTT. The genes are TRBV5-1 and TRBJ1-3; possibly TRBD1 for D (5 bases). Germline V gives CDR1 SGHRS, CDR2 YFSETQ. V shed 0 bases and J shed 4 bases, with 11 bases lying between them. The CDR3 extends over 15 amino acids.

The V and J genes are TRBV12-3 or TRBV12-4 and TRBJ1-4; possible D gene TRBD1, 5 bases. The V end was cut by 6 bases, the J end by 7 bases, with 18 bases between. The length of the CDR3 is 15 residues. CDR3 sequence (DNA): TGTGCCAGCAGCCCAGGTCGCAGGGTCGCTGAAAAACTGTTTTTT. As protein: CASSPGRRVAEKLFF.

This clonotype was found many times. The V and J genes are TRBV7-2 and TRBJ2-3; D is undetermined. Germline CDR1 SGHTA, CDR2 FQGNSA. Trimming cost V 5 bases and J 6 bases, with 15 bases left between them. The CDR3 has 14 amino acids. The CDR3 reads CASSLSFIRDTQYF. The CDR3 region has the DNA TGTGCCAGCAGCCTGTCTTTTATCCGGGATACGCAGTATTTT.

This clonotype was picked up a small number of times. The chain uses TRBV28 and TRBJ2-7; TRBD1 might be the D (6 bases). Per the germline V gene, CDR1 is MDHEN and CDR2 is SYDVKM. The CDR3 covers 11 residues. V lost 8 bases and J lost 9, with 14 bases in between. CDR3 amino acids: CASASGGAQYV. CDR3 nucleotides: TGTGCCAGCGCCTCTGGGGGCGCGCAGTACGTC.

This chain joins TRBV3-1 and TRBJ1-1, with TRBD1 matching 7 bases. Germline V CDR1 and CDR2: LGHDT, YNNKEL (reference sequence). V lost 0 bases to trimming and J lost 1 base; unmatched junction nucleotides: 5. The CDR3 sequence is 16 residues long. Written as DNA, the CDR3 is TGTGCCAGCAGCCAAGATGGGACAGACCGGAACACTGAAGCTTTCTTT. It translates to CASSQDGTDRNTEAFF.

In its sample, this clonotype was seen many times. The chain combines TRBV28 with TRBJ2-6, with D perhaps given as TRBD1 or TRBD2 (5 bases each). V shed 3 bases and J shed 4 bases, with 13 bases lying between them. The CDR3 sequence is 16 residues long. The germline V gene has CDR1 MDHEN and CDR2 SYDVKM. CDR3 amino acids: CASSLGVSRGANVLTF. The CDR3 nucleotides are TGTGCCAGCAGTTTGGGGGTGTCTAGGGGGGCCAACGTCCTGACTTTC.

The rearrangement links TRBV10-3 to TRBJ2-5, with TRBD1 matching 8 bases. The germline CDR1 and CDR2 sequences are ENHRY and SYGVKD. The V segment lost 2 bases and the J segment 4 bases; nucleotides outside the gene matches: 3. The CDR3 loop spans 14 amino acids. The CDR3, as DNA: TGTGCCATCAGTGAGGAACAGGGGGGAGAGACCCAGTACTTC. It yields the protein CAISEEQGGETQYF.

This chain joins TRBV7-8 and TRBJ1-6; 8 nucleotides align to TRBD1. The CDR3 covers 14 residues. Germline CDR1 SGHVS, CDR2 FQNEAQ. Trimming took 4 bases from V and 8 from J; bases not matched to a gene: 4. CDR3: CASSSSTGDSPLHF. As DNA, the CDR3 is TGTGCCAGCAGCTCATCGACAGGGGATTCACCCCTCCACTTT.